This T cell receptor beta chain derives from a study of OX40 agonist ivuxolimab in advanced cancers. Measured with immunoSEQ multiplex PCR; TCRdb has only the in-frame clones, and not every one. The sample consists of approximately 75,000 clones, roughly 80% of them appearing once. Study-wide points: CD8+ T cells were the subset that, on average, had more expanded clones than CD4+.

Notes on this clone: What it binds is unknown.

CDR1 is SGHNT and CDR2 is YYREEE in the germline V gene (reference sequence). Trimming shortened V by 1 base and J by 3 bases, and 11 bases separated the two germline ends. This CDR3 is 15 amino acids long. The chain recombines TRBV5-4 with TRBJ1-5, with D possibly matching TRBD1 (5 bases). This TCR derives from an adult with an advanced solid tumor such as melanoma, head and neck, liver or kidney cancer. The specimen comprised CD4+ or CD8+ T cells sorted from blood, sampled in a trial of the OX40 agonist ivuxolimab. The CDR3: CASSLIRGHNQPQHF. The CDR3 DNA reads as TGTGCCAGCAGCTTGATCCGGGGCCACAATCAGCCCCAGCATTTT.